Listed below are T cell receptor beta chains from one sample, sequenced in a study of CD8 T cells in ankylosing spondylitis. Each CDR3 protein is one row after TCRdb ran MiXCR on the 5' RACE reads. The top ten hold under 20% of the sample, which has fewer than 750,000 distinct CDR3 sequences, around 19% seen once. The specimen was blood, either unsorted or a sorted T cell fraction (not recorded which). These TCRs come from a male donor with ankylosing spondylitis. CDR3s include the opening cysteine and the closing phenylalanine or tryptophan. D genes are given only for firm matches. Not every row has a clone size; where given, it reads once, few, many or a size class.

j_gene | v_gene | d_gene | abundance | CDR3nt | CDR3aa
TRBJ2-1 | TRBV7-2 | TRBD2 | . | TGTGCCAGCAGCCGGACTAGCGGGAGTGATTACAATGAGCAGTTCTTC | CASSRTSGSDYNEQFF
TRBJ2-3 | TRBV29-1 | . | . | TGCAGCGTTGGATCGGACAGACATAGAAAGACAGATACGCAGTATTTT | CSVGSDRHRKTDTQYF
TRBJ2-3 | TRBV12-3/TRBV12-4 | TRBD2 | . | TGTGCCAGCAGGCTAGCGGGAGCCCGGGGAGATACGCAGTATTTT | CASRLAGARGDTQYF
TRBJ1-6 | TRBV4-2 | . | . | TGTGCCAGCAGCCAAGTTCCAGCCGGTAATTCACCCCTCCACTTT | CASSQVPAGNSPLHF
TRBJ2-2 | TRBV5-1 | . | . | TGCGCCAGCAGCTCCCGGGCCCTCACCGGGGAGCTGTTTTTT | CASSSRALTGELFF
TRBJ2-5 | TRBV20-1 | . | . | TGCAGTGCTGGCCAGGGTGCGTCGGGGACCCAGTACTTC | CSAGQGASGTQYF
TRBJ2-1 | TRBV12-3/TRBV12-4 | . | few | TGTGCCAGCACCATTGTCGGTAGGGGTACCCACAATGAGCAGTTCTTC | CASTIVGRGTHNEQFF
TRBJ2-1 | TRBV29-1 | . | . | TGCAGCGTTAATCCCCAGGGTCGAGGGGATGAGCAGTTCTTC | CSVNPQGRGDEQFF
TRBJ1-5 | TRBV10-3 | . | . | TGTGCCATCAGTGAGGGGGCCGAACAGCCCCAGCATTTT | CAISEGAEQPQHF
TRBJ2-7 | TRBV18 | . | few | TGTGCCAGCTCACCAAGCTTGGGGTCCAACGAGCAGTACTTC | CASSPSLGSNEQYF
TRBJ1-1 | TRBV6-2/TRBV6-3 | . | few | TGTGCCAGCAGTTCTCCCAACGGTATCGCTGAAGCTTTCTTT | CASSSPNGIAEAFF
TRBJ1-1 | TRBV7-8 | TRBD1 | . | TGTGCCAGCAGCTTTTTCCCGGGACAGGGTGGTGAAGCTTTCTTT | CASSFFPGQGGEAFF
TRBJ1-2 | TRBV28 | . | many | TGTGCCAGCACCCTCGGGGGGGCGCAAGGATTTGGCTACACCTTC | CASTLGGAQGFGYTF
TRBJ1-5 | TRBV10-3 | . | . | TGTGCCATCAGTGAATATCCAACAGGGACCGGCAATCAGCCCCAGCATTTT | CAISEYPTGTGNQPQHF
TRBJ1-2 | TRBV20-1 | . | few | TGCAGTGCTAGGCTTACAGGTCCCAACTATGGCTACACCTTC | CSARLTGPNYGYTF
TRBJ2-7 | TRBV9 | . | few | TGTGCCAGCAGCGTAGATCACCAGACTAAGAGCTCCTACGAGCAGTACTTC | CASSVDHQTKSSYEQYF
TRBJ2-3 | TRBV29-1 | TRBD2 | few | TGCAGCGTTGAAGATCCACTAGCGGGGGGGTCAGATACGCAGTATTTT | CSVEDPLAGGSDTQYF
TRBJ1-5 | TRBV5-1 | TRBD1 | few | TGCGCCAGCAGCTGGACAGGGGCGACTCAGCCCCAGCATTTT | CASSWTGATQPQHF
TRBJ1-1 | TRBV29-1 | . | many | TGCAGCGTTGAAGGGGGCAGGTCCGGGGGAGGCTCTGAAGCTTTCTTT | CSVEGGRSGGGSEAFF
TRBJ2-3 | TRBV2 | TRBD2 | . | TGTGCCAGCAGTGCCCCCCGCGGGGGTAAGGATACGCAGTATTTT | CASSAPRGGKDTQYF
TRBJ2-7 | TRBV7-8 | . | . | TGTGCCAGCAGCTTGCAAACACACTACGAGCAGTACTTC | CASSLQTHYEQYF
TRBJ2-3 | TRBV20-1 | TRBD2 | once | TGCAGTGCTAGAGCCGGGGGGGCAGATACGCAGTATTTT | CSARAGGADTQYF
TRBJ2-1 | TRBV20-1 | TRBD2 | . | TGCAGTGCTACCTCAGATTGGACTAGCGGGGGGTACAATGAGCAGTTCTTC | CSATSDWTSGGYNEQFF
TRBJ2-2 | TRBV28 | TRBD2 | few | TGTGCCAGCAGTTACCCAGCGGGAGGAGGGACCGGGGAGCTGTTTTTT | CASSYPAGGGTGELFF
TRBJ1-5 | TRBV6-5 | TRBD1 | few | TGTGCCAGCAGTTGGGGACAGGGCGGTCAGCCCCAGCATTTT | CASSWGQGGQPQHF
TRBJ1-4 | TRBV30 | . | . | TGTGCCTCGGACCTTCATAATGAAAAACTGTTTTTT | CASDLHNEKLFF
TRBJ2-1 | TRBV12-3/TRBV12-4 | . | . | TGTGCCAGCATACAGACTCGATCTCTCAATGAGCAGTTCTTC | CASIQTRSLNEQFF
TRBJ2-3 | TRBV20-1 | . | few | TGCAGTGCTAGATCTGGACAAGGCACAGATACGCAGTATTTT | CSARSGQGTDTQYF
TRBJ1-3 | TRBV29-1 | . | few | TGCAGCGTTGAAAAATTCCAGGGGTCCTCCCTCGGCGGAAACACCATATATTTT | CSVEKFQGSSLGGNTIYF
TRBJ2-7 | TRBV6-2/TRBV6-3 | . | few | TGTGCCAGCAACTCTCCCGGACTGGCCTACGAGCAGTACTTC | CASNSPGLAYEQYF
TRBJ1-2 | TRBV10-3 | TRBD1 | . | TGTGCCATCAGTCCGGACAGGGCGCCGGCAGGTGGCTACACCTTC | CAISPDRAPAGGYTF
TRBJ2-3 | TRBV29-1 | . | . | TGCAGCGGGTGGGGACTCCCTGGGGATACGCAGTATTTT | CSGWGLPGDTQYF
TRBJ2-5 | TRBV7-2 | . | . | TGTGCCAGCAGCTTAGGAGGAGGCGGGATGATACAAGAGACCCAGTACTTC | CASSLGGGGMIQETQYF
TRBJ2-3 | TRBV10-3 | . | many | TGTGCCATCAGTAGACAGACCATCACAGATACGCAGTATTTT | CAISRQTITDTQYF
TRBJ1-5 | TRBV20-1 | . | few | TGCAGTGCAGGGGGGCAGGGGTATAAGCCCCAGCATTTT | CSAGGQGYKPQHF
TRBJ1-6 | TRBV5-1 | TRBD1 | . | TGCGCCAGCAGACGGGGACAGTCCCTTCATAATTCACCCCTCCACTTT | CASRRGQSLHNSPLHF
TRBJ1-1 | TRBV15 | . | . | TGTGCCACCAGCAGGACAGGCCTTAACACTGAAGCTTTCTTT | CATSRTGLNTEAFF
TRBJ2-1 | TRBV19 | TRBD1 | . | TGTGCCAGTAGTATAACGAGGGGGCAGGCATTTAATGAGCAGTTCTTC | CASSITRGQAFNEQFF
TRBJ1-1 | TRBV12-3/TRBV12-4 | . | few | TGTGCCAGCAGTGGGTCGGGGGTTTCTGAAGCTTTCTTT | CASSGSGVSEAFF
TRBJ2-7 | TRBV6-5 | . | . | TGTGCCAGCAGTTACAAGGGGGAGGCCTACGAGCAGTACTTC | CASSYKGEAYEQYF
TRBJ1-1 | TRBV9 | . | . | TGTGCCAGCAGCCCTAGTGGGGGGAGCACTGAAGCTTTCTTT | CASSPSGGSTEAFF